This T cell receptor (beta chain) was documented in a study of shared clonotypes between healthy human individuals. Findings and limits, study-wide: It was the few donors that limited the genetic and exposure-history diversity represented.

This clone showed up many times. Its antigen is currently unknown. The CDR3 totals 14 residues. Germline values: CDR1 MRHNA, CDR2 SNTAGT. Losses at the gene ends were 5 bases for V and 9 bases for J; bases not matched to a gene: 9. Recent vaccinations or acute infections were absent in the healthy HIV-negative adult donors. Genomic DNA for unsorted samples, which was extracted with the QIAamp DNA Blood Mini kit, came from about 90 million PBMCs. Tens of thousands of T cell genomes, or about 270 ng DNA, went into replicate PCRs of unsorted PBMC. Generated by immunoSEQ multiplex PCR, the TCRdb table keeps only in-frame clones and is missing some. Among fewer than 700,000 clones listed, just over 75% were seen once.

The chain carries TRBV6-4 and TRBJ2-1; TRBD2 aligns across 8 bases. The sequenced sample consisted of PBMCs. The sequence came from a woman aged 40 to 50 in good health. Some clones in this sample may be carry-over from other donors' samples. CDR3 sequence reads: CASSSGSVEGEQFF. Written as DNA, the CDR3 is TGTGCCAGCAGTAGCGGGAGCGTTGAGGGTGAGCAGTTCTTC.